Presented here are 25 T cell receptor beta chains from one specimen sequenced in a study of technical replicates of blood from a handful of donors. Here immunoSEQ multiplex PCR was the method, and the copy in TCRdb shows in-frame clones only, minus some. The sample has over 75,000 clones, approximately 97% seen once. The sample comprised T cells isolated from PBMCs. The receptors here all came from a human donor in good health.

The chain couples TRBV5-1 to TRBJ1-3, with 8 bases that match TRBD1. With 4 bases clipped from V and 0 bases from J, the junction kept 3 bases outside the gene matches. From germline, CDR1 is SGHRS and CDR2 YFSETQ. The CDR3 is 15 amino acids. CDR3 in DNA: TGCGCCAGCAGCGATACAGGGGGCTCTGGAAACACCATATATTTT. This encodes CASSDTGGSGNTIYF.

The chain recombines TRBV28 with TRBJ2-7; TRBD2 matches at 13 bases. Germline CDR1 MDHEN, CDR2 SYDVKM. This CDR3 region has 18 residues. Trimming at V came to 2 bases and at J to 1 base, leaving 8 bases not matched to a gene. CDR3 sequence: CASSLPPGLAGTSYEQYF. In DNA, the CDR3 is TGTGCCAGCAGTTTACCGCCGGGACTAGCGGGAACTTCCTACGAGCAGTACTTC.

The CDR3 region is CAISDKSAGGPSYNEQFF. The CDR3 coding sequence is TGTGCCATCAGTGATAAGTCGGCGGGAGGTCCCTCCTACAATGAGCAGTTCTTC. The chain has TRBV10-3 and TRBJ2-1, with 8 bases fitting TRBD2. Germline trimming cut 3 bases from V and 0 bases from J; bases unmatched to any gene: 10. The CDR3 has 18 amino acids. Germline CDR1 and CDR2: ENHRY and SYGVKD.

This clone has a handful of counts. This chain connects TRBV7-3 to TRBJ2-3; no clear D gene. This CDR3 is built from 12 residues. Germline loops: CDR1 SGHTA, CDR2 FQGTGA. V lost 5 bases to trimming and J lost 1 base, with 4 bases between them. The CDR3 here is CASSPGTDTQYF. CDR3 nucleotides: TGTGCCAGCAGCCCAGGCACAGATACGCAGTATTTT.

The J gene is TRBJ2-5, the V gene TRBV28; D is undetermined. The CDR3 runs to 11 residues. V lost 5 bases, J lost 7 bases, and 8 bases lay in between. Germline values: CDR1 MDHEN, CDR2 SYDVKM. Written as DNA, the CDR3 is TGTGCCAGCAGTAAGAGAGGGACCCAGTACTTC. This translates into CASSKRGTQYF.

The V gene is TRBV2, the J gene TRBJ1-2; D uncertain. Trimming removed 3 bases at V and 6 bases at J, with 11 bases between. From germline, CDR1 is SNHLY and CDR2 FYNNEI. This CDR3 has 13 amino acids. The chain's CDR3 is CASSESGRDGYTF. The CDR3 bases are TGTGCCAGCAGTGAGTCCGGTCGGGATGGCTACACCTTC.

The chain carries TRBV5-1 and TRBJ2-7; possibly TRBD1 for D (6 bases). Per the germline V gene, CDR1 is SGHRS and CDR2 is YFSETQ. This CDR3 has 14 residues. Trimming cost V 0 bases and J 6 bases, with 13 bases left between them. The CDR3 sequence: CASSLGQERSEQYF. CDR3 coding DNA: TGCGCCAGCAGCTTGGGACAGGAGAGGTCCGAGCAGTACTTC.

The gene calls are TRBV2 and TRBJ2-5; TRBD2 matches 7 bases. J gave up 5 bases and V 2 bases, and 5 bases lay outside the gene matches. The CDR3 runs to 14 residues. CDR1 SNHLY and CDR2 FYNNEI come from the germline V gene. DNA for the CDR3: TGTGCCAGCAGTGAATGGGGGAGGGTGGAGACCCAGTACTTC. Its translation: CASSEWGRVETQYF.

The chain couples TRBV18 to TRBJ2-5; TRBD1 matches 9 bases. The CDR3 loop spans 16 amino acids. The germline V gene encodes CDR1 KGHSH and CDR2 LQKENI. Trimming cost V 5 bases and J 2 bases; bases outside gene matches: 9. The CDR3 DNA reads TGTGCCAGCTCATCTACAGGGGGCACCCTTCAAGAGACCCAGTACTTC. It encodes CASSSTGGTLQETQYF.

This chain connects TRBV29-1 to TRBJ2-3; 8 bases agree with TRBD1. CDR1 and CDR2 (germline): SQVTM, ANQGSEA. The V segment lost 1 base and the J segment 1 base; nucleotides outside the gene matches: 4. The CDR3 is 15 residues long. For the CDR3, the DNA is TGCAGCGTTGAAGGGACAGGGTTTGGCACAGATACGCAGTATTTT. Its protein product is CSVEGTGFGTDTQYF.

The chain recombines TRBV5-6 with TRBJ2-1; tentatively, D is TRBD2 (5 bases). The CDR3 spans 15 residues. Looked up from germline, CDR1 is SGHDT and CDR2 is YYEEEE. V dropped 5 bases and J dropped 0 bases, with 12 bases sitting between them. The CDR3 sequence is CASREGWISYNEQFF. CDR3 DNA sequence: TGTGCCAGCAGAGAGGGTTGGATCTCCTACAATGAGCAGTTCTTC.

The CDR3 bases are TGTGCCTGGAGTGTATCACAGCAAGAGACCCAGTACTTC. Residues: CAWSVSQQETQYF. This chain connects TRBV30 to TRBJ2-5; D gene unclear. This CDR3 has 13 amino acids. V was clipped by 0 bases and J by 2 bases, with 7 bases between them. Germline V gives CDR1 GTSNPN, CDR2 SVGIG (reference sequence).

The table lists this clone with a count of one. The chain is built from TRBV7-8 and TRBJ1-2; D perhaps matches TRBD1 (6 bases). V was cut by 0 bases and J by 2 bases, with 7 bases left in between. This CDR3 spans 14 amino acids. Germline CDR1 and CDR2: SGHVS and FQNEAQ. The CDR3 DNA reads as TGTGCCAGCAGCTTAGCACAGGGCAACTATGGCTACACCTTC. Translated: CASSLAQGNYGYTF.

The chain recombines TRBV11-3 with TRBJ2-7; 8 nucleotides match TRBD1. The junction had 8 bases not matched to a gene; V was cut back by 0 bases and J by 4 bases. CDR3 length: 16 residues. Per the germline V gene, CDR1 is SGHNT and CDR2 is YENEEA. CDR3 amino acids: CASSLDPTGAGYEQYF. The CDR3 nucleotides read TGTGCCAGCAGCTTAGATCCGACAGGGGCCGGATACGAGCAGTACTTC. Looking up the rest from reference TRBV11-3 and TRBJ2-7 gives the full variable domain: EAGVVQSPRYKIIEKKQPVAFWCNPISGHNTLYWYLQNLGQGPELLIRYENEEAVDDSQLPKDRFSAERLKGVDSTLKIQPAELGDSAVYLCASSLDPTGAGYEQYFGPGTRLTVT.

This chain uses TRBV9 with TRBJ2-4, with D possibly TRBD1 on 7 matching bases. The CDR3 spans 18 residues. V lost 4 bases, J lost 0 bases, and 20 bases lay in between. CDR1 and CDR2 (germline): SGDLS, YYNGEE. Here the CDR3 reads CASSSYGGTVAAKNIQYF. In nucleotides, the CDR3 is TGTGCCAGCAGCTCTTATGGCGGGACAGTGGCAGCCAAAAACATTCAGTACTTC.

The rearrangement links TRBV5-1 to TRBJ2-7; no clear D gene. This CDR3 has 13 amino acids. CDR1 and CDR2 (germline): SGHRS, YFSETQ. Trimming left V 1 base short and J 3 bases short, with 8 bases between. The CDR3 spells CASSLTVNYEQYF. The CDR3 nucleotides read TGCGCCAGCAGCTTGACAGTAAACTACGAGCAGTACTTC.

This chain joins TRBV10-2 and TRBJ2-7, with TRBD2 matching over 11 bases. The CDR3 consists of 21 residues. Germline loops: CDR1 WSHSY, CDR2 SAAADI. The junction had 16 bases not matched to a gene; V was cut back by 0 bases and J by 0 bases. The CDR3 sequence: CASSESPLAGGPETSSYEQYF. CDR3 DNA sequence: TGCGCCAGCAGTGAGTCCCCCCTAGCGGGAGGCCCTGAAACCAGCTCCTACGAGCAGTACTTC.

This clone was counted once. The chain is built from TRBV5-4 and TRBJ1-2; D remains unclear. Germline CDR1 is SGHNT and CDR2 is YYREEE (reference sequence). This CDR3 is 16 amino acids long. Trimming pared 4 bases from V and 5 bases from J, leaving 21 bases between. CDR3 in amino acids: CASSPHSSGLLYGYTF. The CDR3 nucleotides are TGTGCCAGCAGCCCCCATTCTAGCGGACTCCTTTATGGCTACACCTTC.

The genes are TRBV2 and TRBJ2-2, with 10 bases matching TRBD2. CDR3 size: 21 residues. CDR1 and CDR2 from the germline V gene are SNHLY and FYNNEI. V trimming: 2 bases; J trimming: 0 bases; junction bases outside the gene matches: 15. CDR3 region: CASSESWWLAGAGANTGELFF. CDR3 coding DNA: TGTGCCAGCAGTGAATCGTGGTGGCTAGCGGGAGCAGGGGCGAACACCGGGGAGCTGTTTTTT.

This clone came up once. The CDR3 here is CASSSGTSVYEQYF. In DNA, the CDR3 is TGTGCCAGCAGCTCAGGGACTAGCGTTTACGAGCAGTACTTC. This chain links TRBV27 with TRBJ2-7, with 10 bases aligning to TRBD2. The V gene end was trimmed by 6 bases and the J gene end by 4 bases; junction bases not matched to a gene: 6. This CDR3 has 14 residues. Germline V gene data show CDR1 as MNHEY and CDR2 as SMNVEV (reference sequence).

The CDR3 DNA reads as TGTGCCAGCAGCGTAGTTAGCGGATTTTACAATGAGCAGTTCTTC. Protein product: CASSVVSGFYNEQFF. The rearrangement joins TRBV9 to TRBJ2-1; D may be TRBD2 (6 bases). The CDR3 sequence is 15 residues long. The ends were cut back, 0 bases at V and 4 bases at J, with 11 bases in the middle. The germline gives CDR1 SGDLS, CDR2 YYNGEE.

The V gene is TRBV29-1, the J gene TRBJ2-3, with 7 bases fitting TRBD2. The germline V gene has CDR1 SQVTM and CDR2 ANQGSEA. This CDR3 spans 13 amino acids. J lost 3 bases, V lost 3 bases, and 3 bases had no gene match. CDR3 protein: CSVDGGSTDTQYF. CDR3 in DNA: TGCAGCGTTGATGGCGGGAGTACAGATACGCAGTATTTT.

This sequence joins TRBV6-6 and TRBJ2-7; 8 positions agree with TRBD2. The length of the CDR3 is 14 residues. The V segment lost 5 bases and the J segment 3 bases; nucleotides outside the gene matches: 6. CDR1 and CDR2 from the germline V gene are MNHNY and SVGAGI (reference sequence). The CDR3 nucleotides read TGTGCCAGCAGTCTGACTAGCGCTTACTACGAGCAGTACTTC. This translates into CASSLTSAYYEQYF.

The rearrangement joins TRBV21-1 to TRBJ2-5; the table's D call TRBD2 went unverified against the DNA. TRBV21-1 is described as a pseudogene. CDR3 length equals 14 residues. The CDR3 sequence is CASSNREVLETQYF. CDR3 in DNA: TGTGCCAGCAGCAATCGGGAAGTTCTGGAGACCCAGTACTTC.

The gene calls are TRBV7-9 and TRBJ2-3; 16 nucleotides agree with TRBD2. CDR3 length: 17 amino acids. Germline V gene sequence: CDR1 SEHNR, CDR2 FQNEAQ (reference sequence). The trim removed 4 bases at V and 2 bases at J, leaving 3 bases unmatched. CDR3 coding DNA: TGTGCCAGCAGCTGGGGGACTAGCGGGGGGGTCACAGATACGCAGTATTTT. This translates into CASSWGTSGGVTDTQYF.